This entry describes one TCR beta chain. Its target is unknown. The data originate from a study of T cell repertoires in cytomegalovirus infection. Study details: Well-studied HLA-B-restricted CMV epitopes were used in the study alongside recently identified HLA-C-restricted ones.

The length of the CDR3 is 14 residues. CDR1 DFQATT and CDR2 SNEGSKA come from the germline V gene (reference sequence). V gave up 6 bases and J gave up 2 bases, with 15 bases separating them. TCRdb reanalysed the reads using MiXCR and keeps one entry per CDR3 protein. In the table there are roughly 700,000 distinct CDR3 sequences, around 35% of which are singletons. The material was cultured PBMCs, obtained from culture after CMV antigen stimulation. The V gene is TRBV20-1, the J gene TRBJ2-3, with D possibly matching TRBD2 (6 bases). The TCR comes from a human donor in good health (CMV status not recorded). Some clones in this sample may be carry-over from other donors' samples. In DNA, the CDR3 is TGCAGTGCATTGGGGACTGTAAACACAGATACGCAGTATTTT. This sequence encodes CSALGTVNTDTQYF.